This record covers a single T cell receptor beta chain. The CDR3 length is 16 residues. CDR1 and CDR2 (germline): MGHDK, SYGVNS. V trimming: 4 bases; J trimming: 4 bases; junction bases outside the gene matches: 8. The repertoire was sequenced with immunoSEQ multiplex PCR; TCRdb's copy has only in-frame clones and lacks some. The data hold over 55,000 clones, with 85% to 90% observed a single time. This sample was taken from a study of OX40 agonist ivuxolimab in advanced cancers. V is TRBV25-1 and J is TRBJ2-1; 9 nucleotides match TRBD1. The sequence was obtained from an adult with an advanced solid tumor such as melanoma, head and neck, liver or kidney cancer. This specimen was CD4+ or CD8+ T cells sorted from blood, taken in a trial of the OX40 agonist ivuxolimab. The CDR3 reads CASSARGQGKYNEQFF. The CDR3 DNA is TGTGCCAGCAGTGCACGGGGACAGGGAAAATACAATGAGCAGTTCTTC.